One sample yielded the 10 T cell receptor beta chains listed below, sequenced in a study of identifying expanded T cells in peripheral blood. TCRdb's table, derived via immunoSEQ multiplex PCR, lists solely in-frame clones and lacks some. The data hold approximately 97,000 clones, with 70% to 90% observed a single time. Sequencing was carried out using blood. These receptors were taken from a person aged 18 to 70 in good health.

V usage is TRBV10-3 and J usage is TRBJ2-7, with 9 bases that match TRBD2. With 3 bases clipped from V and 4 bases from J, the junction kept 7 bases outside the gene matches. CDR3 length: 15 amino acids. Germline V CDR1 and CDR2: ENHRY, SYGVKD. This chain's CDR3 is CAISDSKREEYEQYF. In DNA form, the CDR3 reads TGTGCCATCAGTGATAGCAAGCGGGAGGAGTACGAGCAGTACTTC.

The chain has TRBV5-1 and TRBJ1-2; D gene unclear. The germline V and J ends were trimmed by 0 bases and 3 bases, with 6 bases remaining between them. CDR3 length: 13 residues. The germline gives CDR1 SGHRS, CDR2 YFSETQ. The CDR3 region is CASSLDPYYGYTF. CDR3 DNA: TGCGCCAGCAGCTTGGATCCCTACTATGGCTACACCTTC.

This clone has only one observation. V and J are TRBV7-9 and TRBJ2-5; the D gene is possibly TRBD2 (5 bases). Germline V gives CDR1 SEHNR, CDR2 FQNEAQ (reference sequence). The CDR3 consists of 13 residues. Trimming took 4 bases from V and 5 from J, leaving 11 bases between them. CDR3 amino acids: CASSSEGVETQYF. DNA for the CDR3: TGTGCCAGCAGCTCCGAGGGCGTGGAGACCCAGTACTTC.

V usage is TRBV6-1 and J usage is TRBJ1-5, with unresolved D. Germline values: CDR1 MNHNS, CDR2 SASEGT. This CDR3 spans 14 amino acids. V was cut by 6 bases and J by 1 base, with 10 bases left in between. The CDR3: CASSFDLSNQPQHF. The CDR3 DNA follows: TGTGCCAGCAGCTTTGACTTGAGCAATCAGCCCCAGCATTTT.

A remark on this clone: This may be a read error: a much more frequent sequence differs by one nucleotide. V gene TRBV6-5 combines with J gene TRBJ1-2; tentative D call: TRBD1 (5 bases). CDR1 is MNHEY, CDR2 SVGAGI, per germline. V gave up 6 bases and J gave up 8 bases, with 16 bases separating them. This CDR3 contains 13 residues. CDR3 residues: CASSFGHHEGYTF. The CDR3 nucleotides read TGTGCCAGCAGCTTTGGACACCATGAAGGCTACACCTTC.

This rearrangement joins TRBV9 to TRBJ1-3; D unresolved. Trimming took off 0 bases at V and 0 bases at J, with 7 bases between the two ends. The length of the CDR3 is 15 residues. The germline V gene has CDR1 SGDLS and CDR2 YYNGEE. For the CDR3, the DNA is TGTGCCAGCAGCGTAGTGCCCAGCTCTGGAAACACCATATATTTT. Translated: CASSVVPSSGNTIYF.

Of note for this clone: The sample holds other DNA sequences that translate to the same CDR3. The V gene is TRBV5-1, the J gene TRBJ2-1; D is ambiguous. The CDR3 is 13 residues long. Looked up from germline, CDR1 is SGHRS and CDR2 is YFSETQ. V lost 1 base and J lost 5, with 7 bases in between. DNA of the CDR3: TGCGCCAGCAGCTTGTTGGATAACAATGAGCAGTTCTTC. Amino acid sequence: CASSLLDNNEQFF.

The CDR3 is CASSEGVSYNSPLHF. Written as DNA, the CDR3 is TGCGCCAGCAGCGAGGGGGTTTCGTATAATTCACCCCTCCACTTT. V gene TRBV5-1 combines with J gene TRBJ1-6; D possibly corresponds to TRBD1 (6 bases). The V end lost 4 bases, the J end lost 4 bases, and 12 bases lay between the germline ends. The length of the CDR3 is 15 residues. Germline lookup yields CDR1 SGHRS and CDR2 YFSETQ.

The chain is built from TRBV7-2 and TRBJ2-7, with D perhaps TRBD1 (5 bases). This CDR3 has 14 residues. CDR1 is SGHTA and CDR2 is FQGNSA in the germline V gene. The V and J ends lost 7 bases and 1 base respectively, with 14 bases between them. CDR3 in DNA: TGTGCCAGCACCCTGGGGCACCAATCCTACGAGCAGTACTTC. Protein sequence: CASTLGHQSYEQYF.

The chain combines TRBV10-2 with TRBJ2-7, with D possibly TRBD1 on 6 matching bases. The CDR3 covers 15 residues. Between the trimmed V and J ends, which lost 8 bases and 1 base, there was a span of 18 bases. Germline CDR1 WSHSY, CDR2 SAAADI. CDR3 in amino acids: CASAGLTGISYEQYF. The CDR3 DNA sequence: TGCGCCAGCGCAGGTTTGACAGGAATTTCCTACGAGCAGTACTTC.